These 14 T cell receptor beta chains share one sample of origin, sequenced in a study of control samples from healthy donors and cancer patients. The table came from immunoSEQ multiplex PCR; TCRdb's copy has only in-frame clones and leaves some out. This sample carries 90,000 to 150,000 clones, around 88% of them seen once, and the ten largest clones take 3.4%. Sequences were obtained from blood. The receptors here all came from a man in his forties or fifties in good health.

The chain uses TRBV6-5 and TRBJ1-2; 9 bases align to TRBD1. The CDR3 is made up of 12 amino acids. With 6 bases clipped from V and 7 bases from J, the junction kept 3 bases outside the gene matches. The germline CDR1 and CDR2 sequences are MNHEY and SVGAGI. Written as DNA, the CDR3 is TGTGCCAGCAGACAGGGGGCTCGTGGCTACACCTTC. Protein product: CASRQGARGYTF.

The V and J genes are TRBV25-1 and TRBJ2-7, with 9 positions matching TRBD1. With V trimmed by 7 bases and J by 5 bases, 6 bases remained unmatched. The CDR3 loop spans 13 amino acids. The germline gives CDR1 MGHDK, CDR2 SYGVNS. The CDR3 spells CASNRDRADEQYF. CDR3 nucleotides: TGTGCCAGCAACCGGGACAGGGCAGACGAGCAGTACTTC.

Only one count was recorded for this clone. The chain combines TRBV29-1 with TRBJ1-2, with D maybe TRBD1 (6 bases). The CDR3 runs to 16 residues. V lost 1 base and J lost 12, with 27 bases in between. The germline V gene encodes CDR1 SQVTM and CDR2 ANQGSEA. As DNA, the CDR3 is TGCAGCGTTGAAGGGCCGAGAGGGGGAAGCCTCGAGGGACACACCTTC. Translation gives CSVEGPRGGSLEGHTF.

This clone is a singleton in its sample. This CDR3 reads CASSTKGGTEAFF. The CDR3 region has the DNA TGTGCCAGCAGTACCAAAGGGGGCACTGAAGCTTTCTTT. This sequence joins TRBV12-3 or TRBV12-4 and TRBJ1-1, with a tentative D call TRBD1 (6 bases). The V gene lost 5 bases and the J gene lost 4 bases, with 11 bases spanning the gap. The CDR3 loop spans 13 amino acids.

The V gene is TRBV24-1, the J gene TRBJ2-2; D remains unclear. Germline V gene lookup returns CDR1 KGHDR and CDR2 SFDVKD. The V and J ends lost 4 bases and 1 base respectively, with 15 bases between them. This CDR3 is 17 amino acids long. This chain's CDR3 is CATSERPLSRNTGELFF. The CDR3, as DNA: TGTGCCACCAGTGAGCGTCCACTATCACGGAACACCGGGGAGCTGTTTTTT.

The gene calls are TRBV11-3 and TRBJ2-7; maybe TRBD1 (6 bases). From germline, CDR1 is SGHNT and CDR2 YENEEA. V was trimmed by 6 bases and J by 3 bases, leaving 12 bases between them. The CDR3 length is 13 residues. The CDR3 sequence: CASSNRQDYEQYF. CDR3 nucleotides: TGTGCCAGCAGTAATAGACAGGACTACGAGCAGTACTTC.

This rearrangement joins TRBV6-6 to TRBJ1-2; 9 bases map to TRBD1. The CDR3 covers 16 residues. After removal of 2 bases from V and 6 bases from J, the junction contained 10 bases not matched to a gene. Germline V gene data show CDR1 as MNHNY and CDR2 as SVGAGI (reference sequence). The CDR3 DNA is TGTGCCAGCAGTTACGCCGGGACAGGGTCTGGGGATGGCTACACCTTC. Translated: CASSYAGTGSGDGYTF.

This clone was found once. The rearrangement uses TRBV6-1 and TRBJ1-6, with a tentative D call TRBD1 (6 bases). CDR1 and CDR2 from the germline V gene are MNHNS and SASEGT. The V end lost 2 bases, the J end lost 9 bases, and 14 bases lay between the germline ends. The length of the CDR3 is 15 residues. The CDR3 nucleotides are TGTGCCAGCAGTGAATTCGGACGAGGGGGTTCACCCCTCCACTTT. Protein product: CASSEFGRGGSPLHF.

J is TRBJ2-5 and V is TRBV3-1 (or the pseudogene TRBV3-2); D uncertain. Per germline, CDR1 LGHDT and CDR2 YNNKEL (reference sequence). This CDR3 contains 14 residues. V was trimmed by 2 bases and J by 4 bases, leaving 11 bases between them. Written as DNA, the CDR3 is TGTGCCAGCAGCCAACTGGGCTACCTAGAGACCCAGTACTTC. Amino acids: CASSQLGYLETQYF.

The genes are TRBV24-1 and TRBJ2-1; 7 bases align to TRBD1. CDR3 size: 15 residues. The junction had 3 bases not matched to a gene; V was cut back by 3 bases and J by 2 bases. Germline CDR1 reads KGHDR; CDR2 reads SFDVKD. The DNA for the CDR3 is TGTGCCACCAGTGATCCGACAGGGCCCTACAATGAGCAGTTCTTC. Protein: CATSDPTGPYNEQFF.

This chain connects TRBV2 to TRBJ1-1, with a possible D match to TRBD1 (5 bases). V lost 5 bases and J lost 11, with 12 bases in between. The CDR3 contains 11 residues. CDR1 and CDR2 (germline): SNHLY, FYNNEI. The CDR3 DNA reads TGTGCCAGCAGTCGGGACCTTTGGGCTTTCTTT. Translating gives CASSRDLWAFF.

The V gene is TRBV12-5, the J gene TRBJ2-2; D not resolved. The germline V and J ends were trimmed by 0 bases and 6 bases, with 11 bases remaining between them. The CDR3 is 15 amino acids. Germline V lookup: CDR1 LGHNT, CDR2 FRNRAP. DNA for the CDR3: TGTGCTAGTGGTTTGGTATTGTCGGGTTCCGGGGAGCTGTTTTTT. Translating it yields CASGLVLSGSGELFF.

The rearrangement links TRBV4-1 to TRBJ1-2; possibly TRBD1 for D (5 bases). Germline lookup yields CDR1 MGHRA and CDR2 YSYEKL. CDR3 size: 14 residues. Trimming stripped 5 bases from V and 5 bases from J, with 15 bases between. The CDR3 DNA is TGCGCCAGCAGCGACGCGGGACGGAGGTATGGCTACACCTTC. Amino acid sequence: CASSDAGRRYGYTF.

This clone came up a few times. The chain has TRBV7-3 and TRBJ2-6; no reliable D call. The germline gives CDR1 SGHTA, CDR2 FQGTGA. Trimming took off 5 bases at V and 0 bases at J, with 5 bases between the two ends. This CDR3 comprises 14 residues. CDR3 in amino acids: CASSPSSGANVLTF. CDR3 DNA: TGTGCCAGCAGCCCAAGCTCTGGGGCCAACGTCCTGACTTTC.